These 32 T cell receptor beta chains originate from one sample sequenced in a study of T-cell reconstitution after alpha-beta-depleted transplantation in children. Unique molecular identifiers featured in how the TCRbeta library was prepared. MiXCR, run by TCRdb on the PCR reads, gives a single entry per CDR3 protein. The repertoire includes hundreds of thousands of distinct CDR3 sequences, around 13% of them detected once, and around 2.2% sits in the top ten. Specimen: PBMCs, mostly from graft donor cells, collected 360 days after TCRalphabeta/CD19-depleted stem cell transplant. Every receptor here comes from a male patient under 18 who had a stem cell transplant for acute myeloid leukemia, so the T cells may come from the graft donor.

J is TRBJ2-5 and V is TRBV27, with TRBD1 matching over 9 bases. The trim removed 3 bases at V and 5 bases at J, leaving 7 bases unmatched. There are 15 residues in the CDR3. Germline lookup yields CDR1 MNHEY and CDR2 SMNVEV (reference sequence). The DNA of the CDR3 is TGTGCCAGCAGTTTGTTACAGGGGGCGATCGAGACCCAGTACTTC. It encodes CASSLLQGAIETQYF.

This clonotype was recorded a few times. The chain combines TRBV18 with TRBJ2-7; the match to TRBD2 covers 10 bases. CDR1 and CDR2 from the germline V gene are KGHSH and LQKENI. The CDR3 is 14 amino acids. J gave up 1 base and V 8 bases, and 5 bases lay outside the gene matches. CDR3 sequence reads: CASLRTSGSYEQYF. The CDR3 DNA sequence: TGTGCCAGCCTTAGGACTAGCGGATCCTACGAGCAGTACTTC.

This clonotype showed up just a few times. The V and J genes are TRBV12-3 or TRBV12-4 and TRBJ2-3; D remains ambiguous. The CDR3 totals 12 residues. Between the trimmed V and J ends, which lost 5 bases and 9 bases, there was a span of 12 bases. The CDR3 DNA reads as TGTGCCAGCAGTGCTGACCAGCGCACGCAGTATTTT. This sequence encodes CASSADQRTQYF.

This clonotype was observed many times. The V call is TRBV6-5, the J call TRBJ2-7; 7 positions agree with TRBD1. With 0 bases clipped from V and 0 bases from J, the junction kept 5 bases outside the gene matches. CDR1 is MNHEY, CDR2 SVGAGI, per germline. The CDR3 is 16 amino acids. The CDR3 DNA reads as TGTGCCAGCAGTTACTCGAAGACAGGGCTCTCCTACGAGCAGTACTTC. Translating it yields CASSYSKTGLSYEQYF.

The V and J genes are TRBV6-2 or TRBV6-3 and TRBJ2-1; D is possibly TRBD2 (5 bases). CDR3 size: 18 residues. Looked up from germline, CDR1 is MNHEY and CDR2 is SVGEGT. V was clipped by 4 bases and J by 4 bases, with 23 bases between them. CDR3 sequence (DNA): TGTGCCAGCAGTTCCCTAGCTGTAAACCCTCCCTTTTACAATGAGCAGTTCTTC. Its translation: CASSSLAVNPPFYNEQFF.

This clonotype was seen a handful of times. The CDR3 nucleotides read TGCAGTGCTAGCCACGCCGGGACAGGGGGCGAGGAGCAGTACTTC. This codes for CSASHAGTGGEEQYF. The genes are TRBV20-1 and TRBJ2-7, with 12 positions matching TRBD1. Germline V gene data show CDR1 as DFQATT and CDR2 as SNEGSKA (reference sequence). The CDR3 is 15 residues long. V trimming: 3 bases; J trimming: 7 bases; junction bases outside the gene matches: 10.

This clonotype was seen ten or more times. J is TRBJ2-5 and V is TRBV12-3 or TRBV12-4; possible D gene TRBD1, 6 bases. There are 14 residues in the CDR3. Deletions cut 6 bases from V and 3 bases from J, with 14 bases between. The CDR3 spells CASRGYRVEETQYF. In nucleotides, the CDR3 is TGTGCCAGCAGAGGGTACAGGGTTGAAGAGACCCAGTACTTC.

Many counts were recorded for this clonotype. The chain is built from TRBV5-1 and TRBJ2-3; no reliable D call. Trimming removed 0 bases at V and 4 bases at J, with 12 bases between. Germline V gene lookup returns CDR1 SGHRS and CDR2 YFSETQ. The length of the CDR3 is 15 residues. CDR3 DNA sequence: TGCGCCAGCAGCTTGGCCGGGCTAAACTCAGATACGCAGTATTTT. Protein: CASSLAGLNSDTQYF.

This clonotype appeared a few times. The chain joins TRBV11-1 to TRBJ2-7; D is unclear. Trimming took 2 bases from V and 3 from J, leaving 8 bases between them. This CDR3 region has 13 residues. Looked up from germline, CDR1 is SGHAT and CDR2 is FQDESV (reference sequence). The chain's CDR3 is CASSLLRFYEQYF. The CDR3 DNA sequence: TGTGCCAGCAGCTTACTCCGATTCTACGAGCAGTACTTC.

To note about this clonotype: Since a much larger clone is just one base distant, this may be a read error. The V call is TRBV6-2 or TRBV6-3, the J call TRBJ2-1; TRBD2 agrees at 11 bases. After removal of 7 bases from V and 6 bases from J, the junction contained 2 bases not matched to a gene. This CDR3 comprises 13 residues. The V gene's germline CDR1 is MNHEY and CDR2 SVGEGT. DNA of the CDR3: TGTGCCAGCAACCTAGCGGGAGGCAATGAGCAGTTCTTC. Encoded protein: CASNLAGGNEQFF.

The chain joins TRBV14 to TRBJ2-7; no reliable D call. The CDR3 sequence is 12 residues long. With 5 bases removed from V and 7 bases from J, the gap between germline ends came to 12 bases. Germline V gene sequence: CDR1 SGHDN, CDR2 FVKESK. The CDR3, as DNA: TGTGCCAGCAGCGAGACCGTTGGGGAGCAGTACTTC. Translating it yields CASSETVGEQYF.

As to this clonotype: The CDR3 does not close with the conserved phenylalanine or tryptophan, likely indicating a read error. CDR3 in DNA: TGTGCCAGCAGTTCTTGGACAGGGGGAAGCTCCTACAATGAGCAGTTCTTG. This translates into CASSSWTGGSSYNEQFL. The rearrangement links TRBV28 to TRBJ2-1, with TRBD1 matching over 10 bases. Germline CDR1 reads MDHEN; CDR2 reads SYDVKM. The J segment lost 0 bases and the V segment lost 4 bases, leaving 6 bases of the junction unmatched. CDR3 length equals 17 residues.

With respect to this clonotype: An end of the junction does not agree with germline; a read error may underlie this. The CDR3 reads CASTLNRPLSSYNEQFF. CDR3 bases: TGTGCCAGCACCTTAAATCGCCCTTTGTCATCCTACAATGAGCAGTTCTTC. The J gene is TRBJ2-1, the V gene TRBV7-2; D unclear. This CDR3 has 17 amino acids. Per germline, CDR1 SGHTA and CDR2 FQGNSA.

The chain recombines TRBV27 with TRBJ1-1, with D maybe TRBD1 (5 bases). Trimming shortened V by 3 bases and J by 1 base, and 15 bases separated the two germline ends. The CDR3 runs to 16 residues. The V gene's germline CDR1 is MNHEY and CDR2 SMNVEV (reference sequence). The CDR3 nucleotides read TGTGCCAGCAGTTTGATCCCGGGACTAAAGAACACTGAAGCTTTCTTT. Its protein is CASSLIPGLKNTEAFF.

This clonotype was picked up a small number of times. The chain has TRBV20-1 and TRBJ2-3; D remains ambiguous. The V end lost 2 bases, the J end lost 5 bases, and 8 bases lay between the germline ends. The CDR3 is 12 amino acids. Germline assignment: CDR1 DFQATT and CDR2 SNEGSKA (reference sequence). The CDR3 loop reads CSARFPKDTQYF. DNA of the CDR3: TGCAGTGCTAGATTCCCGAAAGATACGCAGTATTTT.

The chain combines TRBV18 with TRBJ2-7; 11 nucleotides align to TRBD2. This CDR3 contains 14 residues. The germline V gene encodes CDR1 KGHSH and CDR2 LQKENI. The ends lost 1 base at V and 7 bases at J; junction bases unmatched: 3. The DNA for the CDR3 is TGTGCCAGCTCACCACTGGGACTAGCGGAGGAGCAGTACTTC. Its translation: CASSPLGLAEEQYF.

At least ten counts were recorded for this clonotype. V usage is TRBV4-3 and J usage is TRBJ2-2; tentatively, D is TRBD1 (6 bases). Germline lookup yields CDR1 LGHNA and CDR2 YSLEER. The CDR3 contains 15 residues. Trimming removed 3 bases at V and 2 bases at J, with 10 bases between. CDR3 sequence reads: CASSHRGGNTGELFF. CDR3 sequence (DNA): TGCGCCAGCAGCCACAGAGGGGGTAACACCGGGGAGCTGTTTTTT.

This clonotype was counted between two and nine times. The J gene is TRBJ2-1, the V gene TRBV7-3; TRBD1 aligns across 12 bases. Unmatched junction bases numbered 10, after V lost 0 bases and J lost 7 bases. The CDR3 sequence is 18 residues long. CDR1 is SGHTA, CDR2 FQGTGA, per germline. CDR3 DNA: TGTGCCAGCAGCTTAACGCGTCCGGGACAGGGGGCGCAGAATGAGCAGTTCTTC. Translating gives CASSLTRPGQGAQNEQFF.

The J gene is TRBJ1-1, the V gene TRBV7-9; D is undetermined. This CDR3 has 12 residues. Trimming took off 1 base at V and 7 bases at J, with 7 bases between the two ends. Germline V CDR1 and CDR2: SEHNR, FQNEAQ (reference sequence). The DNA for the CDR3 is TGTGCCAGCAGCTTAGAGCAGGTTGAAGCTTTCTTT. It encodes CASSLEQVEAFF.

The rearrangement joins TRBV29-1 to TRBJ1-5; no firm D call. Trimming removed 5 bases from V and 0 bases from J, with 8 bases in between. This CDR3 region has 13 residues. CDR1 SQVTM and CDR2 ANQGSEA come from the germline V gene. CDR3: CSVSSVSNQPQHF. The CDR3 bases are TGCAGCGTTTCATCAGTTAGCAATCAGCCCCAGCATTTT.

This clonotype was seen many times. The chain links TRBV20-1 to TRBJ2-1, with TRBD2 matching over 7 bases. The CDR3 loop spans 14 amino acids. Germline assignment: CDR1 DFQATT and CDR2 SNEGSKA (reference sequence). After removal of 0 bases from V and 3 bases from J, the junction contained 2 bases not matched to a gene. CDR3 in DNA: TGCAGTGCTAGAGAACTAGCGTACTACAATGAGCAGTTCTTC. It is translated as CSARELAYYNEQFF.

This chain links TRBV5-6 with TRBJ2-5; the match to TRBD1 covers 9 bases. The germline V gene encodes CDR1 SGHDT and CDR2 YYEEEE. The CDR3 contains 16 residues. V trimming: 6 bases; J trimming: 1 base; junction bases outside the gene matches: 10. The CDR3 DNA follows: TGTGCCAGCACCGAAGGACAGGGGACTATCCAAGAGACCCAGTACTTC. It yields the protein CASTEGQGTIQETQYF.

This clonotype was counted only a few times. This chain connects TRBV14 to TRBJ2-1; D is perhaps TRBD1 or TRBD2 (5 bases each). Germline V gives CDR1 SGHDN, CDR2 FVKESK. CDR3 size: 16 residues. Trimming pared 5 bases from V and 10 bases from J, leaving 24 bases between. CDR3 sequence: CASSYRGGLVPLEQFF. The DNA for the CDR3 is TGTGCCAGCAGCTACCGGGGCGGGCTAGTCCCACTGGAGCAGTTCTTC.

The chain has TRBV6-2 or TRBV6-3 and TRBJ2-1, with D possibly called TRBD1 or TRBD2 (5 bases each). Trimming left V 4 bases short and J 5 bases short, with 12 bases between. Germline V CDR1 and CDR2: MNHEY, SVGEGT. The CDR3 is made up of 14 amino acids. The CDR3 is CASSSRERHNEQFF. CDR3 DNA sequence: TGTGCCAGCAGTTCCAGGGAGCGCCACAATGAGCAGTTCTTC.

This clonotype was counted many times. The J gene is TRBJ2-5, the V gene TRBV12-3 or TRBV12-4; 7 bases fit TRBD2. The V and J ends lost 7 bases and 4 bases, in that order; junction bases with no gene match: 18. The CDR3 covers 17 residues. Written as DNA, the CDR3 is TGTGCCAGCACTCTAGGCCCCTGGGGAGGGCCTCGAGAGACCCAGTACTTC. This sequence encodes CASTLGPWGGPRETQYF.

This clonotype turned up a few times. V is TRBV20-1 and J is TRBJ2-1, with 8 bases that match TRBD2. CDR1 is DFQATT, CDR2 SNEGSKA, per germline (reference sequence). V gave up 3 bases and J gave up 3 bases; unmatched junction bases: 7. This CDR3 is 15 amino acids long. The CDR3 sequence: CSARDPGGIYNEQFF. The CDR3 nucleotides read TGCAGTGCTAGGGACCCGGGAGGGATCTACAATGAGCAGTTCTTC.

In its sample, this clonotype was seen many times. The chain is built from TRBV4-3 and TRBJ2-1; possibly TRBD1 for D (6 bases). Germline-derived CDR1 and CDR2 are LGHNA and YSLEER. The ends were cut back, 2 bases at V and 5 bases at J, with 10 bases in the middle. CDR3 length: 14 amino acids. The CDR3 is CASSQRTVDNEQFF. The DNA for the CDR3 is TGCGCCAGCAGCCAACGGACAGTGGACAATGAGCAGTTCTTC.

The table lists this clonotype with many counts. The chain combines TRBV5-1 with TRBJ2-4; no firm D call. Germline values: CDR1 SGHRS, CDR2 YFSETQ. This CDR3 spans 14 amino acids. V dropped 4 bases and J dropped 1 base, with 9 bases sitting between them. The DNA of the CDR3 is TGCGCCAGCAGCCCTTTAGTGGCCAAAAACATTCAGTACTTC. Translating gives CASSPLVAKNIQYF.

The table lists this clonotype with a few counts. The chain uses TRBV15 and TRBJ2-7; D is unclear. The CDR3 runs to 14 residues. V lost 3 bases to trimming and J lost 6 bases, with 15 bases between them. Germline V gene sequence: CDR1 LNHNV, CDR2 YYDKDF (reference sequence). For the CDR3, the DNA is TGTGCCACCAGCAGGCCTGCCGGTGGTCGCGAGCAGTACTTC. This translates into CATSRPAGGREQYF. Complete variable domain (other parts from reference TRBV15 and TRBJ2-7): DAMVIQNPRYQVTQFGKPVTLSCSQTLNHNVMYWYQQKSSQAPKLLFHYYDKDFNNEADTPDNFQSRRPNTSFCFLDIRSPGLGDTAMYLCATSRPAGGREQYFGPGTRLTVT.

The chain carries TRBV10-3 and TRBJ2-1, with 8 positions matching TRBD2. The V gene end was trimmed by 2 bases and the J gene end by 7 bases; junction bases not matched to a gene: 1. CDR1 and CDR2 (germline): ENHRY, SYGVKD. The CDR3 is 13 amino acids. Here the CDR3 reads CAISESGRNEQFF. The CDR3 DNA reads TGTGCCATCAGTGAGAGCGGGAGAAATGAGCAGTTCTTC.

The chain carries TRBV7-8 and TRBJ2-2, with D maybe TRBD2 (6 bases). V was trimmed by 5 bases and J by 7 bases, leaving 11 bases between them. This CDR3 has 13 amino acids. Germline lookup yields CDR1 SGHVS and CDR2 FQNEAQ. In nucleotides, the CDR3 is TGTGCCAGCAGCCGCACTAGCTACGGGGAGCTGTTTTTT. This codes for CASSRTSYGELFF.

This clonotype has at least ten counts. The V gene is TRBV10-3, the J gene TRBJ2-3, with 8 bases identical to TRBD2. CDR1 and CDR2 from the germline V gene are ENHRY and SYGVKD. This CDR3 comprises 16 residues. After removal of 3 bases from V and 5 bases from J, the junction contained 10 bases not matched to a gene. CDR3 loop: CAISEIDGRDGDTQYF. The CDR3 bases are TGTGCCATCAGTGAAATTGACGGGAGGGATGGAGATACGCAGTATTTT.